This T cell receptor beta chain was sequenced for a study of cytomegalovirus exposure and HLA in healthy donors. In the PCR, 60 Vbeta and 13 Jbeta primers were used. Profiling relied on immunoSEQ multiplex PCR, and the TCRdb table lists in-frame clones only, not all of them. This repertoire shows about 190,000 clones, 80% to 85% found once; its top ten account for about 5.7%. Study-wide results and caveats: Sequence variants that were highly shared formed a cluster that was likely a sequencing artifact. Across donors, presence/absence analyses took sequencing depth to be roughly uniform.

From germline, CDR1 is SGHNT and CDR2 YYREEE (reference sequence). CDR3 length equals 15 residues. Trimming cost V 6 bases and J 6 bases; bases outside gene matches: 7. To note about this clone: Its antigen remains unknown.

V usage is TRBV5-4 and J usage is TRBJ1-6; 9 bases are a match to TRBD1. Sequencing input: PBMCs. The TCR was taken from a man in his forties or fifties in good health and CMV-seropositive. The CDR3 DNA reads TGTGCCAGCAACTCACAGGGGGCCCTTAATTCACCCCTCCACTTT. Its translation: CASNSQGALNSPLHF.